This T cell receptor (beta chain) was sequenced during a study of blood T cell repertoires in COVID-19. Study-wide context: Samples came from the United States, Italy and Spain, spanning acute and convalescent COVID-19.

CDR1 and CDR2 from the germline V gene are SGHRS and YFSETQ. With 5 bases removed from V and 3 bases from J, the gap between germline ends came to 27 bases. There are 18 residues in the CDR3. Original processing notes: Researchers report that nucleated cell counts were estimated from reference gene primer amplification. The protocol was immunoSEQ multiplex PCR, while the TCRdb copy is restricted to in-frame clones and leaves out a portion. That table is the source of V, J and clone size, and D and trimming were worked out from the DNA. The table lists about 170,000 clones, 80% to 90% of them singletons, with less than 3.5% in the top ten.

This receptor was identified in a woman older than 75 with COVID-19, enrolled during active disease. V usage is TRBV5-1 and J usage is TRBJ2-7; possibly TRBD2 for D (5 bases). Specimen: peripheral blood. This chain's CDR3 is CASSPQASAGGYFYEQYF. In DNA form, the CDR3 reads TGCGCCAGCAGTCCTCAGGCATCTGCGGGCGGATATTTCTACGAGCAGTACTTC.